A single T cell receptor beta chain is shown here with its context. Original processing notes: It was from reference gene primer amplification that nucleated cell counts were estimated. Sequencing used immunoSEQ multiplex PCR; TCRdb keeps in-frame clones, though not all of them. V and J calls and clone size are those listed in that table; D and trimming were worked out from the DNA. Of around 200,000 clones listed, about nine tenths are singletons. The data derive from a study of blood T cell repertoires in COVID-19. Germline assignment: CDR1 SQVTM and CDR2 ANQGSEA. This CDR3 comprises 12 residues. V lost 2 bases to trimming and J lost 3 bases, with 7 bases between them.

This TCR derives from a man in his late teens or twenties with active or convalescent COVID-19. The source material was peripheral blood. The chain is built from TRBV29-1 and TRBJ1-2; D might be TRBD1 (6 bases). The CDR3 DNA reads as TGCAGCGTTGAACGGACAGACTATGGCTACACCTTC. This translates into CSVERTDYGYTF.